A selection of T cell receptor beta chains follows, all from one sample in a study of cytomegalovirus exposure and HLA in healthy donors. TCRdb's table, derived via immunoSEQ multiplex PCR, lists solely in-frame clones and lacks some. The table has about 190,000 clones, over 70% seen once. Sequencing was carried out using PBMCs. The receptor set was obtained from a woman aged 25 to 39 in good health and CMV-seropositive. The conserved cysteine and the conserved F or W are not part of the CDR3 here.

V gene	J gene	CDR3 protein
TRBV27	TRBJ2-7	ASSFSGITYEQY
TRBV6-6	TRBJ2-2	ASTFDMGGELF
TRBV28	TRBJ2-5	ASSLDSTTQETQY
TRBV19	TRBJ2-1	ASSPGTSPYNEQF
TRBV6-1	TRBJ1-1	ATRDRGQTEAF
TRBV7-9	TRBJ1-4	ASSSLGTPNEKLF
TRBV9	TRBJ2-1	ASSVGLAGAGEQF
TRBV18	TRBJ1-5	ASSPRTLEGKPQH
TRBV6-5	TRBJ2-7	ASRSTGGSYEQY
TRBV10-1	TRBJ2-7	ASSDRAGEQY
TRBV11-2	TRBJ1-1	ASSLWRTNTEAF
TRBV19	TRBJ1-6	ASRQGWSPLH
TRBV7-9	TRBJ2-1	ASSPSWAGAGEQF
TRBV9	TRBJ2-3	ASSQVGAGGTSTDTQY
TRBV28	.	ASRTDRDTYEQY
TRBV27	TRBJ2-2	ASSRIAGGFNTGELF
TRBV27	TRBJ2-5	ASSRGISETQY
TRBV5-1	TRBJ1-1	ASSLSSGGETEAF
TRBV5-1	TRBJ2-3	ASKHGTSGTLTDTQY
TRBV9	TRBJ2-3	ASSDTSGGSTDTQY
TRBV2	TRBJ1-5	ATAQAYNQPQH
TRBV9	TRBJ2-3	ASSVGQGTDTQY
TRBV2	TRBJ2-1	ASRDGQGGRNEQF
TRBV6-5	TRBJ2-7	ASSYGLAGAIEQY
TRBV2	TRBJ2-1	AILAGISYNEQF
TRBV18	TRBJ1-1	ASSLVQGARGAEAF
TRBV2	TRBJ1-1	ASSEQQGGPEAF
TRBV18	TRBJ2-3	ASSPGTSGRVTDTQY
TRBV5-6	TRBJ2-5	ASSWPGGEQY
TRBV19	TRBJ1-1	ASSIGQANTEAF
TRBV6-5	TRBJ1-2	ASSKGGAGGYT
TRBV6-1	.	ASSEAFLSASGNSEQY
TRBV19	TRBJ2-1	ASSTSGRSDEQF
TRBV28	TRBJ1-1	ASSLFRYTEAF
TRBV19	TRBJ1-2	ASRPGAAANYGYT
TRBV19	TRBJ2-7	ASSLGTSGPYEQY
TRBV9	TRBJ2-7	ASSQGSGRGTYYEQY
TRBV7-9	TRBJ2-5	ASSRGTAQETQY
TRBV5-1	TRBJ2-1	ASSLGLSSYNEQF